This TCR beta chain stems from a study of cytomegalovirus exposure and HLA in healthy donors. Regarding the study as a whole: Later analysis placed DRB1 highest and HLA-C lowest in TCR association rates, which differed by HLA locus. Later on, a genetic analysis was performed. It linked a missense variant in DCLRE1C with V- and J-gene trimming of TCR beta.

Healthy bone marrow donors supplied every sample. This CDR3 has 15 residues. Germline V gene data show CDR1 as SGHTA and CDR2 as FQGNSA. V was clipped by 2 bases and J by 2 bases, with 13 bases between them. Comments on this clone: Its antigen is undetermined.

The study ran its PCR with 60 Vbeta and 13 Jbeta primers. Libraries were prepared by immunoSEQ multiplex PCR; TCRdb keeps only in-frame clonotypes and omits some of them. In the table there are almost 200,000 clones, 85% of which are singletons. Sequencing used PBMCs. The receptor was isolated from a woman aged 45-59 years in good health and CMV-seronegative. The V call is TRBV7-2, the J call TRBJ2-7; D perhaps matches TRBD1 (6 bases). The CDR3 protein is CASSLIRDTTYEQYF. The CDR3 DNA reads TGTGCCAGCAGCTTAATCCGGGACACCACCTACGAGCAGTACTTC.